This TCR beta chain derives from a study of human T cells and chemical hapten exposure (dated by TCRdb to the early 2020s). General notes on the study: For sensitization, 2% DPC in acetone was applied to a roughly 2 cm by roughly 2 cm area of upper inner arm skin. Throughout the approximately 23-week study period, patients were also given weekly therapeutic DPC doses on the scalp. Patch testing was done on the upper back using Finn chambers containing 0.01% DPC, and results were scored after 6 days according to International Contact Dermatitis Research Group standards. Alopecia areata with under or over 50% scalp involvement, alopecia totalis and alopecia universalis were represented in the patient cohort, which was mostly female. Libraries were pooled for sequencing, and per-sample TCR yields varied mainly because of small differences in library volumes within the pool. Peripheral blood TCR repertoire changes were tracked in vivo in alopecia patients during primary and secondary sensitization to the hapten diphenylcyclopropenone (DPC). Patient blood was sampled pre-sensitization (week 0) and at 2, 6 and about 24 weeks after DPC sensitization. Around 30 alopecia patients provided blood for TCR sequencing at one to four time points (pre-sensitization, 2, 6 and 24 weeks). The paper as a whole reports these results and caveats: Significantly more large CDR3 similarity clusters were formed by expanded TCRs than by pre-sensitization or healthy control sets, consistent with antigen-driven responses. Because all patients had alopecia, a presumed autoimmune disease, the immune response of the patients might differ from that of healthy individuals. Repeated subsampling changed both the strength of the expansion versus patch-test correlation and the threshold at which that correlation became significant. Patch test score was positively correlated with the number of PT1 expanded TCRs, with significance at thresholds 8, 16 and 32 but not at 4. DPC sensitization did not change the number of TCRs with a frequency above 1 in 1000, and there was no evidence of changes in global repertoire structure.

Libraries were built with RACE. The run used a NextSeq 500. During library preparation, unique molecular identifiers were attached to individual cDNA molecules so that TCRs could be counted in a quantitative, reproducible way. Both TCR alpha and TCR beta chains were sequenced from each blood RNA sample. Under the source paper's analysis protocol: Samples had a median of approximately 93,000 TCRs, with a range from roughly 23,224 to 750,000. V, J and CDR3 annotation of the TCR reads was performed with the Decombinator software suite. For PS versus PT1 abundance plots, all samples were subsampled to the same number of TCRs (28,000). TCRs were defined as expanded if absent before sensitization and observed at least eight times at the 2-week time point. TCRdb's own reprocessing of the public reads used fastp at Q25 and MiXCR and kept productive beta chains. Every entry covers one CDR3 protein and lists the most common genes and DNA from its rows. TCRdb, not the authors, supplied the V and J calls. The sample yields about 90,000 distinct CDR3 sequences; 11% were counted once. More than 0.85% of the sample is taken by the ten largest.

Details on this clonotype: This receptor's antigen is unknown. No much larger clone exists at a distance of one base, and base qualities are not known.

What the time point label conveys for this sample: patch test 3, about 24 weeks after DPC sensitization. Explained via the paper, the treatment or condition label denotes: therapeutic diphenylcyclopropenone sensitization with weekly scalp DPC. At each patch-test visit, blood was drawn before the patch test was applied. Eligible patients were aged 18 to 70, diagnosed with alopecia, deemed suitable for DPC therapy, and excluded if pregnant. Total RNA was extracted from unfractionated whole blood collected in Tempus Blood RNA tubes. Trimming takes 5 bases from V and 5 bases from J, and the germline ends sit 16 bases apart. The germline V gene encodes CDR1 SQVTM and CDR2 ANQGSEA. CDR3 length: 13 amino acids, cysteine to phenylalanine. The retained sequence is limited to the CDR3, 39 bases, with the frame set at the first base.

The sample consisted of whole blood, taken in connection with sensitization to the hapten diphenylcyclopropenone (DPC). The sequence was collected from a woman younger than 45 with alopecia areata. Some clones in this sample may be carry-over from other donors' samples. Recombination joined TRBV29-1 with TRBJ2-7; the D region is possibly TRBD1 or TRBD2, each matching across 7 bases. The CDR3 region: CSVRLAGQDEQYF. DNA sequence: TGCAGCGTTCGACTAGCCGGACAGGACGAGCAGTACTTC.